These T cell receptor beta chains were read from a single sample in a study of blood T cell repertoires in COVID-19. The assay was immunoSEQ multiplex PCR, and TCRdb's table has in-frame clones only and misses some. Here the sample spans a few hundred thousand clones, 80% to 90% being singletons. The source material was peripheral blood. The receptors come from a man older than 75 with acute or convalescent COVID-19. Both conserved end residues are trimmed from each CDR3. Fields, in order: J gene, V gene, CDR3 protein.

TRBJ2-1,TRBV6-2/TRBV6-3,ASSEGQGAVNEQF
TRBJ2-7,TRBV5-6,ATSFVGRRSSYEQY
TRBJ2-7,TRBV27,ASSLSIQGGAYEQY
TRBJ1-2,TRBV27,ASSHKVLTGGINYGYT
TRBJ1-5,TRBV7-2,ASSLEGTNYQPQH
TRBJ1-1,TRBV18,ASSTQQGLNTEAF
TRBJ1-1,TRBV7-3,ASSLSVAVNTEAF
TRBJ2-4,TRBV18,ASSPAGDLGIQY
TRBJ1-4,TRBV9,ASSEGGGEKLF
TRBJ1-6,TRBV14,ASSQEQGWYNSPLH
TRBJ2-4,TRBV5-6,ASSLRTGGNIQY
TRBJ2-2,TRBV7-3,ASSLTTGVGYTGELF
TRBJ1-1,TRBV7-3,ASSLSGGPEAF
TRBJ2-7,TRBV12-3/TRBV12-4,ATSQGRGEQY
TRBJ2-5,TRBV19,ASSRGTGGTQY
TRBJ2-1,TRBV9,ASSVATGGRSYNEQF
TRBJ2-3,TRBV7-2,ASSPLSVTDTQY
TRBJ1-2,TRBV2,ASRPGQSLYGYT
TRBJ2-7,TRBV7-2,ASSLVSVYEQY
TRBJ1-5,TRBV15,ATSNAAGISNQPQH
TRBJ2-2,TRBV6-5,ASSYKAGVNTGELF
TRBJ1-6,TRBV11-2,ASSQRQGLSLH
TRBJ2-3,TRBV19,ASSIGTGYAHAQY
TRBJ1-2,TRBV6-5,ASSLKSAAGYGYT
TRBJ2-7,TRBV5-6,ASSSGQSSYEQY
TRBJ2-3,TRBV7-3,ASSPRVGGSADTQY
TRBJ2-4,TRBV3-1/TRBV3-2,ASSQEGLGGAKNIQY
TRBJ2-5,TRBV7-9,ASSGTTGHLRGTQY
TRBJ1-2,TRBV28,ASSTTGGPNYGYT
TRBJ2-7,TRBV5-1,ASSLDFGQGSYEQY
TRBJ1-6,TRBV19,ASSRTGEGGPLH
TRBJ2-3,TRBV7-9,ASRGLAGDADTQY
TRBJ1-1,TRBV27,ASSLWGLNTEAF
TRBJ2-5,TRBV7-2,ASSFLGDSETQY